The sequence of this T cell receptor beta chain was determined in a study of radiotherapy plus CTLA-4 blockade in lung cancer. Overall study: Objective response was observed in approximately 18% of patients, and disease control in approximately 30%.

Generated by immunoSEQ multiplex PCR, the TCRdb table keeps only in-frame clones and is missing some. The sample contains roughly 66,000 clones, about four fifths of which appear only once. People whose metastatic non-small-cell lung cancer was chemo-refractory got focal radiation along with CTLA-4 blockade by ipilimumab. Germline CDR1 is MNHEY and CDR2 is SMNVEV (reference sequence). The CDR3 has 15 amino acids. V dropped 6 bases and J dropped 4 bases, with 18 bases sitting between them. Findings and limits, study-wide: TCR clones originating in tumors grew in number in blood after radiotherapy plus ipilimumab.

About this clone itself: The target antigen is unknown.

This receptor was taken from a human donor with non-small cell lung cancer who had a partial response to radiotherapy plus ipilimumab. Specimen: peripheral blood, collected from a patient treated with radiotherapy plus ipilimumab. This sequence joins TRBV27 and TRBJ1-2, with TRBD1 as a possible D gene (6 bases). CDR3 coding DNA: TGTGCCAGCAGGGGAGGGGGGGGTGTCGGCTATGGCTACACCTTC. Protein: CASRGGGGVGYGYTF.